This T cell receptor beta chain comes out of a study of sequential checkpoint blockade in melanoma. Treatment denoted: randomized to nivolumab then ipilimumab (arm A) or the reverse (arm B). None of the patients previously received DNA-damaging chemotherapy. Sorted cells were live CD3+CD8+, lacking CD19 and CD56, from PBMCs. Only in-frame clones appear in the TCRdb table, and some are missing; sequencing was by immunoSEQ multiplex PCR. The sample shows 15,000 to 20,000 clones, 65% to 80% of them seen only once. The CDR3 spans 17 residues. CDR1 LNHDA and CDR2 SQIVND come from the germline V gene (reference sequence). Losses at the gene ends were 3 bases for V and 5 bases for J; bases not matched to a gene: 15.

The input for sequencing was CD8+ T cells sorted from blood (inferred from file names), taken from a patient given nivolumab and ipilimumab in sequence. The chain uses TRBV19 and TRBJ1-1; 7 nucleotides line up with TRBD1. This receptor was taken from a human donor with melanoma. CDR3 region: CASSIEGTVQESTEAFF. The CDR3 DNA sequence: TGTGCCAGTAGTATCGAAGGGACAGTCCAAGAGAGTACTGAAGCTTTCTTT. Full variable domain (missing parts from reference TRBV19 and TRBJ1-1): DGGITQSPKYLFRKEGQNVTLSCEQNLNHDAMYWYRQDPGQGLRLIYYSQIVNDFQKGDIAEGYSVSREKKESFPLTVTSAQKNPTAFYLCASSIEGTVQESTEAFFGQGTRLTVV.